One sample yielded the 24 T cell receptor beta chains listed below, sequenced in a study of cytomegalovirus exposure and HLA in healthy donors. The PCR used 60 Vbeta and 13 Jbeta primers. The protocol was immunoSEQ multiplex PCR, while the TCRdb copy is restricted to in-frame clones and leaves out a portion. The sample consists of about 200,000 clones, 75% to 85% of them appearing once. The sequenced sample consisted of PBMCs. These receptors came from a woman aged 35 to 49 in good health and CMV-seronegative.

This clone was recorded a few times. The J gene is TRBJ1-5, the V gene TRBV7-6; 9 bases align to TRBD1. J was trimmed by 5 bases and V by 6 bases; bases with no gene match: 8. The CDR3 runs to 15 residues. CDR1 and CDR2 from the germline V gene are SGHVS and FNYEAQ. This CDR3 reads CASSQDRGGDQPQHF. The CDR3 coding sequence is TGTGCCAGCAGTCAGGACAGGGGTGGGGATCAGCCCCAGCATTTT.

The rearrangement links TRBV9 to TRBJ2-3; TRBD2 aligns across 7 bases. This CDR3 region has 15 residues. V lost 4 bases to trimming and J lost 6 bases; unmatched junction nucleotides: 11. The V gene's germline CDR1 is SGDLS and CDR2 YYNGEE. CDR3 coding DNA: TGTGCCAGCAGCCTCGGGACTACCCTCCCGGATACGCAGTATTTT. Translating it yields CASSLGTTLPDTQYF.

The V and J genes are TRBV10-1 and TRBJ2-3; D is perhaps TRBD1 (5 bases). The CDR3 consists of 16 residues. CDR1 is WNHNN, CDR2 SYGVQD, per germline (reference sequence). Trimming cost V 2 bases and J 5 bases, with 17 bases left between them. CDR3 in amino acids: CASSEARGEGLDTQYF. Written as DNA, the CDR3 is TGCGCCAGCAGTGAGGCTAGGGGTGAAGGATTAGATACGCAGTATTTT.

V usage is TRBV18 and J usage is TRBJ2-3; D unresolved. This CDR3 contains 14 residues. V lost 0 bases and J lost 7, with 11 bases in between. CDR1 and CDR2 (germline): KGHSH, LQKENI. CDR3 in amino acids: CASSPPPTDYTQYF. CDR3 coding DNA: TGTGCCAGCTCACCACCCCCAACCGACTATACGCAGTATTTT.

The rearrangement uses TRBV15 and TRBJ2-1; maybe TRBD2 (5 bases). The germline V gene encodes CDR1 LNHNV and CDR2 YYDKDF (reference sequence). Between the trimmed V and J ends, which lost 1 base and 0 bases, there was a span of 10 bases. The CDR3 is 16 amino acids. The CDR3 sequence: CATSRVPGSSYNEQFF. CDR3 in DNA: TGTGCCACCAGCAGAGTTCCGGGGAGCTCCTACAATGAGCAGTTCTTC.

CDR3 DNA: TGCGCCAGCAGCCAAGATCGTAGTCTTGGTACTAGCGGGAGGGGGAATGAGCAGTTCTTC. This translates into CASSQDRSLGTSGRGNEQFF. The genes are TRBV4-1 and TRBJ2-1, with TRBD2 matching 13 bases. This CDR3 has 20 amino acids. CDR1 is MGHRA and CDR2 is YSYEKL in the germline V gene. The V and J ends lost 0 bases and 7 bases, in that order; junction bases with no gene match: 15.

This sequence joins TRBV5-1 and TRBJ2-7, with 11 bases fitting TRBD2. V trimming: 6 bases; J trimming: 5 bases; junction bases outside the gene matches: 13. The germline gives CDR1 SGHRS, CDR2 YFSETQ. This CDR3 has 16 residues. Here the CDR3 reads CASKKVIAGGVNEQYF. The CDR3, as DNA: TGCGCCAGCAAAAAAGTGATAGCGGGAGGGGTCAACGAGCAGTACTTC.

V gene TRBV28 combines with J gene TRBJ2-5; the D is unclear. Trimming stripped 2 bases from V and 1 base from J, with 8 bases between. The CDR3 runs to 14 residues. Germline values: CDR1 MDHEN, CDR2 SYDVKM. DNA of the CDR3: TGTGCCAGCAGTTTAGTGGCTTTCCAAGAGACCCAGTACTTC. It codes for CASSLVAFQETQYF. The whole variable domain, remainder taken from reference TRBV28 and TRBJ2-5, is DVKVTQSSRYLVKRTGEKVFLECVQDMDHENMFWYRQDPGLGLRLIYFSYDVKMKEKGDIPEGYSVSREKKERFSLILESASTNQTSMYLCASSLVAFQETQYFGPGTRLLVL.

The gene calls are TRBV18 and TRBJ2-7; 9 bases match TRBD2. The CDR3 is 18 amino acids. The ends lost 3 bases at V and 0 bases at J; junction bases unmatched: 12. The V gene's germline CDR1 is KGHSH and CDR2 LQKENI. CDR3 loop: CASSPVITKREASYEQYF. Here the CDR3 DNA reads TGTGCCAGCTCACCGGTGATAACCAAGCGGGAGGCCTCCTACGAGCAGTACTTC.

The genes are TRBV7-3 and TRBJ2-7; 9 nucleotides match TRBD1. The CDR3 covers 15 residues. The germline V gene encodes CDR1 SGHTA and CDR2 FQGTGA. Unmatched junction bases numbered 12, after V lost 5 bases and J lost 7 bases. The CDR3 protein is CASSEFGTGFEEQYF. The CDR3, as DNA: TGTGCCAGCAGCGAGTTCGGGACAGGGTTTGAAGAGCAGTACTTC. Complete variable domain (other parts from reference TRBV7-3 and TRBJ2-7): GAGVSQTPSNKVTEKGKYVELRCDPISGHTALYWYRQSLGQGPEFLIYFQGTGAADDSGLPNDRFFAVRPEGSVSTLKIQRTERGDSAVYLCASSEFGTGFEEQYFGPGTRLTVT.

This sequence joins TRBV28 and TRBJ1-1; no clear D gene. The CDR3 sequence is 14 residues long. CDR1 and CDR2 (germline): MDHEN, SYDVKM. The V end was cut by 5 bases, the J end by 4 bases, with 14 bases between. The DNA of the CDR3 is TGTGCCAGCAGTCTTCCTTCCACTTTCACTGAAGCTTTCTTT. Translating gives CASSLPSTFTEAFF.

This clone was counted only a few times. CDR3 sequence: CASSDSHIQYF. DNA of the CDR3: TGTGCCAGCTCTGACAGTCACATTCAGTACTTC. The rearrangement links TRBV2 to TRBJ2-4, with a possible D match to TRBD1 (5 bases). The V and J ends lost 8 bases and 8 bases respectively, with 10 bases between them. CDR3 length: 11 residues. Germline V gene lookup returns CDR1 SNHLY and CDR2 FYNNEI.

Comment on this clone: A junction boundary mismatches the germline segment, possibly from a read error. The CDR3 DNA reads as TGTGCCAGCACACCTTTCCAGGGAGGGGAAAAACTGTTTTTT. The encoded protein is CASTPFQGGEKLFF. The rearrangement links TRBV18 to TRBJ1-4; a weak D match, TRBD1 (5 bases). The CDR3 consists of 14 residues. The germline V gene has CDR1 KGHSH and CDR2 LQKENI.

In DNA form, the CDR3 reads TGTGCCAGCTCACTCCGACAGGGAACAACTAATGAAAAACTGTTTTTT. Encoded protein: CASSLRQGTTNEKLFF. This chain connects TRBV18 to TRBJ1-4; 7 bases agree with TRBD1. V shed 4 bases, J shed 0 bases, and the junction held 5 bases outside the gene matches. CDR1 and CDR2 (germline): KGHSH, LQKENI. This CDR3 is 16 amino acids long. Together with reference TRBV18 and TRBJ1-4, the CDR3 gives the full variable domain: NAGVMQNPRHLVRRRGQEARLRCSPMKGHSHVYWYRQLPEEGLKFMVYLQKENIIDESGMPKERFSAEFPKEGPSILRIQQVVRGDSAAYFCASSLRQGTTNEKLFFGSGTQLSVL.

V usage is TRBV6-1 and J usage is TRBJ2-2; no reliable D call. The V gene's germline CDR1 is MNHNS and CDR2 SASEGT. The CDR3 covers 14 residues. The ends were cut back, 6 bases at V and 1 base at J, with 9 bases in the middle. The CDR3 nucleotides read TGTGCCAGCAGAGAGACATGGAACACCGGGGAGCTGTTTTTT. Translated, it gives CASRETWNTGELFF.

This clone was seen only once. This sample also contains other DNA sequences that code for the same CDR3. The CDR3 sequence: CASSATSGSSYNEQFF. The CDR3 region has the DNA TGTGCCAGCAGCGCGACTAGCGGGAGCTCCTACAATGAGCAGTTCTTC. The genes are TRBV9 and TRBJ2-1; TRBD2 matches at 12 bases. Germline assignment: CDR1 SGDLS and CDR2 YYNGEE. Trimming removed 3 bases from V and 0 bases from J; junction bases left unmatched: 1. This CDR3 is 16 amino acids long. Based on the CDR3 plus reference TRBV9 and TRBJ2-1, the full variable domain is DSGVTQTPKHLITATGQRVTLRCSPRSGDLSVYWYQQSLDQGLQFLIQYYNGEERAKGNILERFSAQQFPDLHSELNLSSLELGDSALYFCASSATSGSSYNEQFFGPGTRLTVL.

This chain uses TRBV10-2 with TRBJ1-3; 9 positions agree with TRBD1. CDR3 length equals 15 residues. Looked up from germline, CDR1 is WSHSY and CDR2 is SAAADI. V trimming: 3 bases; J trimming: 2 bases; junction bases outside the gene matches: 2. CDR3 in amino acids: CASSEQGAPGNTIYF. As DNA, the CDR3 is TGCGCCAGCAGTGAACAGGGGGCCCCTGGAAACACCATATATTTT.

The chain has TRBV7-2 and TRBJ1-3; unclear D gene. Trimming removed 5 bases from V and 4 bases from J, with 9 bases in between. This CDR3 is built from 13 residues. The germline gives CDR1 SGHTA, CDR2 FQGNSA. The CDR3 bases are TGTGCCAGCAGCCCCCTAGAAGGAAACACCATATATTTT. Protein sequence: CASSPLEGNTIYF.

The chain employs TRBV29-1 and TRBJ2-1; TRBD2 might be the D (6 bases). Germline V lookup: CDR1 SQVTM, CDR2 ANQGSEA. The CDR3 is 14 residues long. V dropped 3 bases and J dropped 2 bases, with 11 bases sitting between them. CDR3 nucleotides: TGCAGCGTTGATGGGCGGGACGCCTACAATGAGCAGTTCTTC. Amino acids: CSVDGRDAYNEQFF.

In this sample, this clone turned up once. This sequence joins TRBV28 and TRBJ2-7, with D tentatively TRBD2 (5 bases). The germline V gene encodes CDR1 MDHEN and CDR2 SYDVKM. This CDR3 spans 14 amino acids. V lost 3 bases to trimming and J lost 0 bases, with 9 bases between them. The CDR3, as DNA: TGTGCCAGCAGTTTTCCGGGGAGCTCCTACGAGCAGTACTTC. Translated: CASSFPGSSYEQYF.

The CDR3 nucleotides read TGTGCCAGCAGGCGACTAGATCCTGGTGAGCAGTTCTTC. Protein: CASRRLDPGEQFF. The J gene is TRBJ2-1, the V gene TRBV7-9; perhaps TRBD2 as D (6 bases). This CDR3 region has 13 residues. Germline V CDR1 and CDR2: SEHNR, FQNEAQ (reference sequence). V lost 6 bases to trimming and J lost 9 bases, with 15 bases between them. The whole variable domain, remainder taken from reference TRBV7-9 and TRBJ2-1, is DTGVSQNPRHKITKRGQNVTFRCDPISEHNRLYWYRQTLGQGPEFLTYFQNEAQLEKSRLLSDRFSAERPKGSFSTLEIQRTEQGDSAMYLCASRRLDPGEQFFGPGTRLTVL.

The CDR3 loop is CASSLIADTNYGYTF. The CDR3 bases are TGTGCCAGCAGCTTAATTGCGGACACTAACTATGGCTACACCTTC. The chain combines TRBV7-8 with TRBJ1-2, with D possibly TRBD1 on 5 matching bases. V was pared by 2 bases and J by 0 bases, with 10 bases between. The CDR3 totals 15 residues. Per germline, CDR1 SGHVS and CDR2 FQNEAQ.

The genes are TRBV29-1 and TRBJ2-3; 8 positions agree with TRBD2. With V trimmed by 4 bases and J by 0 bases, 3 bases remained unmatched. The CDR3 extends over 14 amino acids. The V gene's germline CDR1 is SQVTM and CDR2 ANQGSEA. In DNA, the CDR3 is TGCAGCGTTGGTCGCGGGGGGAGCACAGATACGCAGTATTTT. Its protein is CSVGRGGSTDTQYF.

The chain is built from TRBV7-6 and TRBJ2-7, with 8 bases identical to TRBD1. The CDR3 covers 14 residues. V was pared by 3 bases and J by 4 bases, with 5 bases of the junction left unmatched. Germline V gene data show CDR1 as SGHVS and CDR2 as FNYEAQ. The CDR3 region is CASSFGGQVYEQYF. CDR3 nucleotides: TGTGCCAGCAGCTTTGGGGGACAGGTATACGAGCAGTACTTC.